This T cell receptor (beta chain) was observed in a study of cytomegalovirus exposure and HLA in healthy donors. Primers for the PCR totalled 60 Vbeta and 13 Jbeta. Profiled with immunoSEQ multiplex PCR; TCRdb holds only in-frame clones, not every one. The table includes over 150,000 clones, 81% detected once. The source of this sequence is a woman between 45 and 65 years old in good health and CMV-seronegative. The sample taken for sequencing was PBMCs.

The CDR3 nucleotides read TGTGCCAGCAGCTACTCTAGCGGGGAAGGGAATACGCAGTATTTT. Its protein is CASSYSSGEGNTQYF. The chain employs TRBV11-1 and TRBJ2-3, with 9 bases identical to TRBD2. J was trimmed by 7 bases and V by 4 bases; bases with no gene match: 9. Germline V CDR1 and CDR2: SGHAT, FQDESV (reference sequence). The CDR3 sequence is 15 residues long.